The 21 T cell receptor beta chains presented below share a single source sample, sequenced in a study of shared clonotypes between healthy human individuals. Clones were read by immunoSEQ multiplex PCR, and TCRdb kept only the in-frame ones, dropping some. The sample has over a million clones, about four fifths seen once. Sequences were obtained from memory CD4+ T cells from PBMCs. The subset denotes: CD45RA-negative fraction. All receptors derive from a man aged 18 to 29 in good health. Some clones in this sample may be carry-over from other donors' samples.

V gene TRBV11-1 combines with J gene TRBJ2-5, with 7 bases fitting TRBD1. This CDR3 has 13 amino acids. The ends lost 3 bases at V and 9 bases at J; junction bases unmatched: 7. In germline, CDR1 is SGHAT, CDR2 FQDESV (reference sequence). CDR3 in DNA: TGTGCCAGCAGCTTCCGGGACAGAATCCCCCAGTACTTC. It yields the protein CASSFRDRIPQYF.

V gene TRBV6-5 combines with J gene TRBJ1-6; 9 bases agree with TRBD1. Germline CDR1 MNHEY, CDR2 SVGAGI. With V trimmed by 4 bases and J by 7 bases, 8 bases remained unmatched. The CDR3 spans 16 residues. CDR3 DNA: TGTGCCAGCAGTTCTCAACAGGGGGCGGTGAATTCACCCCTCCACTTT. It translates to CASSSQQGAVNSPLHF.

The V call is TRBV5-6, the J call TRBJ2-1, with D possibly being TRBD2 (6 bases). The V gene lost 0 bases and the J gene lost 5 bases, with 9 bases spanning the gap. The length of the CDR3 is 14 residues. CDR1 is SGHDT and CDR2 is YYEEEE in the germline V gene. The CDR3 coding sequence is TGTGCCAGCAGCTTGGGCGGGATCAACAATGAGCAGTTCTTC. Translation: CASSLGGINNEQFF.

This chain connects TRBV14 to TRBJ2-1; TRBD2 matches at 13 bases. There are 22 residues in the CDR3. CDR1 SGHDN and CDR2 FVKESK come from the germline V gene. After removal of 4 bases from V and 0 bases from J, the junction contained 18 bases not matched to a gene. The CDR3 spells CASSPPRGRLAGGTISYNEQFF. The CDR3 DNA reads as TGTGCCAGCAGCCCCCCACGAGGCCGACTAGCGGGAGGTACTATCTCCTACAATGAGCAGTTCTTC.

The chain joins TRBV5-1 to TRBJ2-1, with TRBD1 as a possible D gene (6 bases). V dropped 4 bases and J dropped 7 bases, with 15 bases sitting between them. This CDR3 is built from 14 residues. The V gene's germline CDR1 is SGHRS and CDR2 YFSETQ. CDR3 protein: CASSGPGGQNEQFF. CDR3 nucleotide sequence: TGCGCCAGCAGCGGGCCGGGTGGACAGAATGAGCAGTTCTTC.

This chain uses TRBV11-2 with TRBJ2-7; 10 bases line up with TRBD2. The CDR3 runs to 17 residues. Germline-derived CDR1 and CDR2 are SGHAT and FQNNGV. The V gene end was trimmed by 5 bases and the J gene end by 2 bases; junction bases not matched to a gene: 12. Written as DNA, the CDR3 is TGTGCCAGCAGCCCCCGGGGACTAGCGTCCGGCACCTACGAGCAGTACTTC. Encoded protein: CASSPRGLASGTYEQYF.

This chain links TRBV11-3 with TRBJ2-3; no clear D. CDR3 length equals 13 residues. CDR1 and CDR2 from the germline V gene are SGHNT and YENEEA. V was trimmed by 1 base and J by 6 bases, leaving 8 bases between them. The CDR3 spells CASSLGPGDTQYF. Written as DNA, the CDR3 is TGTGCCAGCAGCTTAGGACCTGGGGATACGCAGTATTTT.

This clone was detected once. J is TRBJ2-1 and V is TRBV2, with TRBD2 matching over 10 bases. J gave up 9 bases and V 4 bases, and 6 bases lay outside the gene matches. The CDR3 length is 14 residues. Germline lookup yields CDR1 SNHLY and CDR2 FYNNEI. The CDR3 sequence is CASSGTSGKVEQFF. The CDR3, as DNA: TGTGCCAGCAGTGGCACTAGCGGGAAGGTTGAGCAGTTCTTC.

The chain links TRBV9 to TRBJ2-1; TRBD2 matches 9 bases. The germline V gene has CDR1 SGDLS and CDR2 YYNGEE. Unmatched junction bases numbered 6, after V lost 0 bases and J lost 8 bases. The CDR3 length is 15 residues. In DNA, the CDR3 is TGTGCCAGCAGCGTAGGACTAGCGGAGGTCGATGAGCAGTTCTTC. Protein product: CASSVGLAEVDEQFF.

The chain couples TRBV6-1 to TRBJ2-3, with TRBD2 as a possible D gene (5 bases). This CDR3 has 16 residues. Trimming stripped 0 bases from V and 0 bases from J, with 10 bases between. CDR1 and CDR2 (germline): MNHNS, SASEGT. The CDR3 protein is CASSEARGPSTDTQYF. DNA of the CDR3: TGTGCCAGCAGTGAAGCTCGCGGGCCAAGCACAGATACGCAGTATTTT.

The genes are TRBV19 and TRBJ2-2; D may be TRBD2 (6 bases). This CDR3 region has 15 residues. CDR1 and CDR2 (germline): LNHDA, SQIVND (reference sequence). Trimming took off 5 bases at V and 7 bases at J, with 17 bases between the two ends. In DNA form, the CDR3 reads TGTGCCAGTAGTTCCCTGTCGGGAGCGGACGGGGAGCTGTTTTTT. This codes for CASSSLSGADGELFF.

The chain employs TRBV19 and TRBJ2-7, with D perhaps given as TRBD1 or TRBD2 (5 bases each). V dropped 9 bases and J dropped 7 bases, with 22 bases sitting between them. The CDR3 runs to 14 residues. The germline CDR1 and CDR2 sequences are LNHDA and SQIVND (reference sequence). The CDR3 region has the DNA TGTGCCAGCATAACCGGGACGGGGCCCAGTGAGCAGTACTTC. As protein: CASITGTGPSEQYF.

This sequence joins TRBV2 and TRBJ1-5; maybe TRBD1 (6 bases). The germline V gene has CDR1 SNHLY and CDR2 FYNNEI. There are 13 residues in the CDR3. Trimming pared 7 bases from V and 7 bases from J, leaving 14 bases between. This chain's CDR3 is CASKQGMVQPQHF. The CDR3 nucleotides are TGTGCCAGCAAACAGGGAATGGTACAGCCCCAGCATTTT.

CDR3: CASSERRWTGVSNQPQHF. The CDR3, as DNA: TGTGCCAGCAGTGAACGGAGGTGGACAGGGGTCAGCAATCAGCCCCAGCATTTT. The chain uses TRBV6-1 and TRBJ1-5; 9 nucleotides agree with TRBD1. Losses at the gene ends were 2 bases for V and 1 base for J; bases not matched to a gene: 9. The germline V gene has CDR1 MNHNS and CDR2 SASEGT. The CDR3 runs 18 residues.

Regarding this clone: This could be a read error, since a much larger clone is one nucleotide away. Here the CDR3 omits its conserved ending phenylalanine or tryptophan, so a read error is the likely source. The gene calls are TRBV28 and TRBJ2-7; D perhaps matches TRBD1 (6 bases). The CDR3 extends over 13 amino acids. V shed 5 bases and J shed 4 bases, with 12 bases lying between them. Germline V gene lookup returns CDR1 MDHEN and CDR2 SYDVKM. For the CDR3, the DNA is TGTGCCAGCAGTCTGACAGGAGGATACGAGCAGTACTCC. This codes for CASSLTGGYEQYS.

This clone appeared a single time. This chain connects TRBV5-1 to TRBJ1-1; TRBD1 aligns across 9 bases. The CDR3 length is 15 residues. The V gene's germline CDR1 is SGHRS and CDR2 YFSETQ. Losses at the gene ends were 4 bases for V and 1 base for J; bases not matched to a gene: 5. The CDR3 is CASSAKQGANTEAFF. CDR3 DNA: TGCGCCAGCAGCGCCAAACAGGGGGCGAACACTGAAGCTTTCTTT.

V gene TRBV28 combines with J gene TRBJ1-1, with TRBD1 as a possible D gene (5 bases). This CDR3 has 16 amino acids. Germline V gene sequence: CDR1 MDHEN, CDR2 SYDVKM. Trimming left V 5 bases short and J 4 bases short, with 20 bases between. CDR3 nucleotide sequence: TGTGCCAGCAGTCCCTCGGCAGGGAAGGGGAGCACTGAAGCTTTCTTT. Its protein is CASSPSAGKGSTEAFF.

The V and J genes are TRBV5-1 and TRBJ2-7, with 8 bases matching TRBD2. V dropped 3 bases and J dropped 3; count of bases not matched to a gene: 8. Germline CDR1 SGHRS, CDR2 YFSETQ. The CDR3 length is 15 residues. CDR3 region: CASSSTGTSFYEQYF. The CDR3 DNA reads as TGCGCCAGCAGCTCGACCGGGACTAGTTTCTACGAGCAGTACTTC.

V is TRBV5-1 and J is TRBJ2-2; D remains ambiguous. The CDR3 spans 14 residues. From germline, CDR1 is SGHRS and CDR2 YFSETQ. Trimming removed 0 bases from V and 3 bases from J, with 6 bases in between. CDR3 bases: TGCGCCAGCAGCTTGGCCGGGCACACCGGGGAGCTGTTTTTT. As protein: CASSLAGHTGELFF.

This CDR3 reads CASSLRIAGGSTDTQYF. The CDR3 DNA reads as TGTGCCAGCAGCCTTCGAATAGCGGGAGGAAGCACAGATACGCAGTATTTT. This chain connects TRBV5-6 to TRBJ2-3; 10 bases map to TRBD2. This CDR3 has 17 amino acids. V shed 4 bases, J shed 0 bases, and the junction held 8 bases outside the gene matches. Germline loops: CDR1 SGHDT, CDR2 YYEEEE.

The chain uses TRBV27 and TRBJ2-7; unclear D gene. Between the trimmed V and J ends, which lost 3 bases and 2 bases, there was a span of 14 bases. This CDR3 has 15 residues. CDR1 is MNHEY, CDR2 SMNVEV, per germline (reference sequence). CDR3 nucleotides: TGTGCCAGCAGTTTCCGGGCAGGCCGAACCTACGAGCAGTACTTC. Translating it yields CASSFRAGRTYEQYF.